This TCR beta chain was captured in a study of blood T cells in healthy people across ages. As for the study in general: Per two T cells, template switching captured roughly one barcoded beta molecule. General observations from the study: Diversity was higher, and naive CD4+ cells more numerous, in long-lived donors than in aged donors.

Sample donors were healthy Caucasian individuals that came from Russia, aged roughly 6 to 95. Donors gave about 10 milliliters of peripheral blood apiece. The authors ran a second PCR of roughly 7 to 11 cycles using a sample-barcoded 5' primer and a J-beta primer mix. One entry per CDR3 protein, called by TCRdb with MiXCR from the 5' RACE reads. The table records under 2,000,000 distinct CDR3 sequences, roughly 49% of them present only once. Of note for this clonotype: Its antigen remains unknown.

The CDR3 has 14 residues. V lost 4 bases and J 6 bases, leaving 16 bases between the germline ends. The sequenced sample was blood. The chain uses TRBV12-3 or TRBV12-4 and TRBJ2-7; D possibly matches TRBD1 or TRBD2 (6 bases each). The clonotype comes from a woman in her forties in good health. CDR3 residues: CASSWGAGIGEQYF. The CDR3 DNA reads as TGTGCCAGCAGTTGGGGGGCAGGGATAGGCGAGCAGTACTTC.